A selection of T cell receptor beta chains follows, all from one sample in a study of CD4 T cells in relation to SARS-CoV-2 and coronaviruses. Antigens for these TCRs are unknown. Profiled with immunoSEQ multiplex PCR; TCRdb holds only in-frame clones, not every one. The table has around 31,000 clones, about three quarters seen once; the top ten hold under 3.5%. Sequences were obtained from memory CD4+ T cells from PBMCs, cultured in vitro. These receptors were taken from an adult with COVID-19. CDR3s include the opening cysteine and the closing phenylalanine or tryptophan. The order of the fields is D gene, V gene, clone size, J gene, CDR3 DNA, CDR3 protein. A D gene is named only where the DNA matches it firmly. Not all rows give a size; the values are once, few, many and, for expanded clones, a class.

D gene: NA
V gene: TRBV5-4
clone size: NA
J gene: TRBJ2-5
CDR3 DNA: TGTGCCAGCAGCTTGGTAGGGGACGAGACCCAGTACTTC
CDR3 protein: CASSLVGDETQYF

D gene: NA
V gene: TRBV18
clone size: NA
J gene: TRBJ2-6
CDR3 DNA: TGTGCCAGCTCACCAGGAAGCTCTGGGGCCAACGTCCTGACTTTC
CDR3 protein: CASSPGSSGANVLTF

D gene: NA
V gene: TRBV2
clone size: NA
J gene: TRBJ2-1
CDR3 DNA: TGTGCCAGCAGGGAGTACAATGAGCAGTTCTTC
CDR3 protein: CASREYNEQFF

D gene: NA
V gene: TRBV11-2
clone size: once
J gene: TRBJ2-2
CDR3 DNA: TGTGCCAGCAGCTTACTCCTCGGGACCTACACCGGGGAGCTGTTTTTT
CDR3 protein: CASSLLLGTYTGELFF

D gene: NA
V gene: TRBV19
clone size: NA
J gene: TRBJ2-7
CDR3 DNA: TGTGCCAGTAGTATACAGCGGGACAGCTCCTACGAGCAGTACTTC
CDR3 protein: CASSIQRDSSYEQYF

D gene: TRBD2
V gene: TRBV14
clone size: NA
J gene: TRBJ2-1
CDR3 DNA: TGTGCCAGCAGCCGTTCGGGAGGGCTCTATGAGCAGTTCTTC
CDR3 protein: CASSRSGGLYEQFF

D gene: NA
V gene: TRBV7-2
clone size: NA
J gene: TRBJ1-2
CDR3 DNA: TGTGCCAGCAGCCGGAACAGCTATGGCTACACCTTC
CDR3 protein: CASSRNSYGYTF

D gene: NA
V gene: TRBV5-1
clone size: NA
J gene: TRBJ2-5
CDR3 DNA: TGCGCCAGCAGCCAAGAGGGGACCCAGTACTTC
CDR3 protein: CASSQEGTQYF

D gene: TRBD1
V gene: TRBV5-6
clone size: NA
J gene: TRBJ2-2
CDR3 DNA: TGTGCCAGCAGCCTTTACAGGGGCGAACGGACCGGGGAGCTGTTTTTT
CDR3 protein: CASSLYRGERTGELFF

D gene: NA
V gene: TRBV6-6
clone size: NA
J gene: TRBJ2-3
CDR3 DNA: TGTGCCAGCGCCTTCGGGCGGAGCACAGATACGCAGTATTTT
CDR3 protein: CASAFGRSTDTQYF

D gene: TRBD1
V gene: TRBV6-5
clone size: NA
J gene: TRBJ2-3
CDR3 DNA: TGTGCCAGCAGTAGACAGGGGCCAGATACGCAGTATTTT
CDR3 protein: CASSRQGPDTQYF

D gene: TRBD1
V gene: TRBV14
clone size: NA
J gene: TRBJ2-7
CDR3 DNA: TGTGCCAGCAGCCTACAGGGGAACCAGTACTACGAGCAGTACTTC
CDR3 protein: CASSLQGNQYYEQYF

D gene: NA
V gene: TRBV7-8
clone size: NA
J gene: TRBJ2-2
CDR3 DNA: TGTGCCAGCAGCCGTGGAGGGAAGAACACCGGGGAGCTGTTTTTT
CDR3 protein: CASSRGGKNTGELFF

D gene: NA
V gene: TRBV28
clone size: NA
J gene: TRBJ1-6
CDR3 DNA: TGTGCCAGCAGTTTGTACCACCATAATTCACCCCTCCACTTT
CDR3 protein: CASSLYHHNSPLHF

D gene: TRBD2
V gene: TRBV4-1
clone size: NA
J gene: TRBJ2-1
CDR3 DNA: TGCGCCAGCAGCCAAGACGGGACTAGCGGGAGGTCCTACAATGAGCAGTTCTTC
CDR3 protein: CASSQDGTSGRSYNEQFF

D gene: NA
V gene: TRBV19
clone size: NA
J gene: TRBJ2-7
CDR3 DNA: TGTGCCAGTAGTTCCCGGGCCAACTCCTACGAGCAGTACTTC
CDR3 protein: CASSSRANSYEQYF

D gene: NA
V gene: TRBV27
clone size: NA
J gene: TRBJ2-1
CDR3 DNA: TGTGCCAGCAGTTCGGTATTTACGGGTCACAATGAGCAGTTCTTC
CDR3 protein: CASSSVFTGHNEQFF

D gene: TRBD2
V gene: TRBV4-1
clone size: NA
J gene: TRBJ2-1
CDR3 DNA: TGCGCCAGCAGCCAGGACCGGACTAGCGGCTCCTACAATGAGCAGTTCTTC
CDR3 protein: CASSQDRTSGSYNEQFF

D gene: NA
V gene: TRBV7-8
clone size: NA
J gene: TRBJ1-2
CDR3 DNA: TGTGCCAGCAGCTCAAAGGCTTGGGGTATGGATGGCTACACCTTC
CDR3 protein: CASSSKAWGMDGYTF

D gene: NA
V gene: TRBV7-9
clone size: few
J gene: TRBJ2-5
CDR3 DNA: TGTGCCAGCAGCCGAGGGAAAGAGACCCAGTACTTC
CDR3 protein: CASSRGKETQYF

D gene: TRBD2
V gene: TRBV7-9
clone size: NA
J gene: TRBJ2-1
CDR3 DNA: TGTGCCAGCAGCCTGGGACTAGCGGGAGTCCCGGCGATTCGCGAGCAGTTCTTC
CDR3 protein: CASSLGLAGVPAIREQFF

D gene: NA
V gene: TRBV6-6
clone size: few
J gene: TRBJ2-1
CDR3 DNA: TGTGCCAGCAGGCAGGGACCGAAATTCTACAATGAGCAGTTCTTC
CDR3 protein: CASRQGPKFYNEQFF

D gene: TRBD1
V gene: TRBV5-4
clone size: NA
J gene: TRBJ1-1
CDR3 DNA: TGTGCCAGCAGCCAGATGACAGGGGAGGCCACTGAAGCTTTCTTT
CDR3 protein: CASSQMTGEATEAFF

D gene: NA
V gene: TRBV4-3
clone size: NA
J gene: TRBJ1-2
CDR3 DNA: TGCGCCAGCAGCCAAGACCTCGGCAGGGTAGGCGGCTACACCTTC
CDR3 protein: CASSQDLGRVGGYTF

D gene: NA
V gene: TRBV9
clone size: once
J gene: TRBJ2-1
CDR3 DNA: TGTGCCAGCAGCGTAGGGGTGACTAGACCCGATGAGCAGTTCTTC
CDR3 protein: CASSVGVTRPDEQFF

D gene: NA
V gene: TRBV27
clone size: NA
J gene: TRBJ2-6
CDR3 DNA: TGTGCCAGCAGTTTCAGGGGGGCGCAAGGGGCCAACGTCCTGACTTTC
CDR3 protein: CASSFRGAQGANVLTF

D gene: NA
V gene: TRBV7-8
clone size: NA
J gene: TRBJ1-1
CDR3 DNA: TGTGCCAGCAGACAGCTGGCCACCGGGTATGACTCTCAGGGCACTGAAGCTTTCTTT
CDR3 protein: CASRQLATGYDSQGTEAFF

D gene: NA
V gene: TRBV18
clone size: NA
J gene: TRBJ2-7
CDR3 DNA: TGTGCCAGTCTCGCCCAGGGTTCGGTACGTGGCCAGCAGTACTTC
CDR3 protein: CASLAQGSVRGQQYF

D gene: NA
V gene: TRBV7-9
clone size: NA
J gene: TRBJ1-4
CDR3 DNA: TGTGCCAGCGGGGAGGACGGAGCAACTAATGAAAAACTGTTTTTT
CDR3 protein: CASGEDGATNEKLFF

D gene: NA
V gene: TRBV7-8
clone size: NA
J gene: TRBJ2-2
CDR3 DNA: TGTGCCAGCAGCTTAAGGTGGGGGCAGGCCGGGGAGCTGTTTTTT
CDR3 protein: CASSLRWGQAGELFF

D gene: TRBD1
V gene: TRBV29-1
clone size: NA
J gene: TRBJ2-3
CDR3 DNA: TGCAGCGTTGAGGACAGGGGAATCGCAGATACGCAGTATTTT
CDR3 protein: CSVEDRGIADTQYF

D gene: NA
V gene: TRBV3-1/TRBV3-2
clone size: NA
J gene: TRBJ2-5
CDR3 DNA: TGTGCCAGCAGCCAACTTACGGACAAGACCCAAGAGACCCAGTACTTC
CDR3 protein: CASSQLTDKTQETQYF

D gene: NA
V gene: TRBV4-2
clone size: NA
J gene: TRBJ2-7
CDR3 DNA: TGTGCCAGCAGCCAAGTTCCAGCGGAACCCCACTACGAGCAGTACTTC
CDR3 protein: CASSQVPAEPHYEQYF

D gene: TRBD1
V gene: TRBV6-4
clone size: NA
J gene: TRBJ1-2
CDR3 DNA: TGTGCCAGCAGTGAAAGCGAGGCAACAGGGGTTCTAGGCTACACCTTC
CDR3 protein: CASSESEATGVLGYTF

D gene: NA
V gene: TRBV7-2
clone size: NA
J gene: TRBJ2-7
CDR3 DNA: TGTGCCAGCAGCGCAGGGGTTTCTGCCTACGAGCAGTACTTC
CDR3 protein: CASSAGVSAYEQYF

D gene: NA
V gene: TRBV18
clone size: NA
J gene: TRBJ1-5
CDR3 DNA: TGTGCCAGCTCATCCGGGACACAAGGAAATCAGCCCCAGCATTTT
CDR3 protein: CASSSGTQGNQPQHF

D gene: NA
V gene: TRBV18
clone size: NA
J gene: TRBJ1-3
CDR3 DNA: TGTGCCAGCTCGCGGCAGGAGGTCTCTGGAAACACCATATATTTT
CDR3 protein: CASSRQEVSGNTIYF

D gene: NA
V gene: TRBV25-1
clone size: NA
J gene: TRBJ2-1
CDR3 DNA: TGTGCCAGCAGTGACATGGCCGTCTACAATGAGCAGTTCTTC
CDR3 protein: CASSDMAVYNEQFF

D gene: NA
V gene: TRBV7-6
clone size: few
J gene: TRBJ2-6
CDR3 DNA: TGTGCCAGCAGCTTATCTACGGCGGAATCTGGGGCCAACGTCCTGACTTTC
CDR3 protein: CASSLSTAESGANVLTF

D gene: NA
V gene: TRBV13
clone size: NA
J gene: TRBJ1-5
CDR3 DNA: TGTGCCAGCAGCTTGGGACTCAGAAATCAGCCCCAGCATTTT
CDR3 protein: CASSLGLRNQPQHF

D gene: NA
V gene: TRBV7-3
clone size: NA
J gene: TRBJ2-6
CDR3 DNA: TGTGCCAGCAGCCCAGGGACACAAAGCTCTGGGGCCAACGTCCTGACTTTC
CDR3 protein: CASSPGTQSSGANVLTF

D gene: NA
V gene: TRBV10-3
clone size: NA
J gene: TRBJ1-1
CDR3 DNA: TGTGCCATCAGTGAGTCGATCTTTAGGGTGACTGAAGCTTTCTTT
CDR3 protein: CAISESIFRVTEAFF

D gene: NA
V gene: TRBV23-1
clone size: NA
J gene: TRBJ1-1
CDR3 DNA: TGCGCCAGCAGGGCAGAACAGATGAACACTGAAGCTTTCTTT
CDR3 protein: CASRAEQMNTEAFF

D gene: NA
V gene: TRBV7-2
clone size: NA
J gene: TRBJ1-5
CDR3 DNA: TGTGCCAGCAGCTCATGGACTGATCAGCCCCAGCATTTT
CDR3 protein: CASSSWTDQPQHF

D gene: TRBD2
V gene: TRBV4-1
clone size: NA
J gene: TRBJ2-1
CDR3 DNA: TGCGCCAGCAGCCCGCTACTAGCGGGTGGCTACAATGAGCAGTTCTTC
CDR3 protein: CASSPLLAGGYNEQFF

D gene: NA
V gene: TRBV27
clone size: NA
J gene: TRBJ2-3
CDR3 DNA: TGTGCCAGGGTTTCAATCTTCTTTGCCACAGATACGCAGTATTTT
CDR3 protein: CARVSIFFATDTQYF

D gene: NA
V gene: TRBV7-9
clone size: NA
J gene: TRBJ2-7
CDR3 DNA: TGTGCCAGCAGCCCACCCGGACCGGTCTCCTACGAGCAGTACTTC
CDR3 protein: CASSPPGPVSYEQYF

D gene: TRBD1
V gene: TRBV10-3
clone size: few
J gene: TRBJ1-1
CDR3 DNA: TGTGCCATCCGAACCGGGACAGGCACTGAAGCTTTCTTT
CDR3 protein: CAIRTGTGTEAFF

D gene: TRBD1
V gene: TRBV20-1
clone size: NA
J gene: TRBJ2-3
CDR3 DNA: TGCAGTGCTAGTGTGTCGGGACAGGGGGCTGGGACAGATACGCAGTATTTT
CDR3 protein: CSASVSGQGAGTDTQYF

D gene: TRBD2
V gene: TRBV18
clone size: NA
J gene: TRBJ2-1
CDR3 DNA: TGTGCCAGCTCCCCGGGACTAGCGGACAATTGCCAGTTCTTC
CDR3 protein: CASSPGLADNCQFF

D gene: NA
V gene: TRBV30
clone size: few
J gene: TRBJ2-2
CDR3 DNA: TGTGCCTGGAGGGTAAGAAAGAACGGGGAGCTGTTTTTT
CDR3 protein: CAWRVRKNGELFF

D gene: TRBD1
V gene: TRBV28
clone size: NA
J gene: TRBJ1-5
CDR3 DNA: TGTGCCAGCAGTTCCGGACAGGGAATTCAGCCCCAGCATTTT
CDR3 protein: CASSSGQGIQPQHF

D gene: NA
V gene: TRBV6-5
clone size: NA
J gene: TRBJ2-7
CDR3 DNA: TGTGCCAGCAGAAGGACAGTCGATGGCTACGAGCAGTACTTC
CDR3 protein: CASRRTVDGYEQYF

D gene: NA
V gene: TRBV5-4
clone size: NA
J gene: TRBJ2-1
CDR3 DNA: TGTGCCAGCAGCTTGGGTACAGGCGCATACAATGAGCAGTTCTTC
CDR3 protein: CASSLGTGAYNEQFF

D gene: TRBD1
V gene: TRBV5-1
clone size: once
J gene: TRBJ1-2
CDR3 DNA: TGCGCCAGGCCAGGGACAGACTATGGCTACACCTTC
CDR3 protein: CARPGTDYGYTF

D gene: TRBD2
V gene: TRBV19
clone size: NA
J gene: TRBJ2-1
CDR3 DNA: TGTGCCAGTAGGGAGAGAAACCTTATACGGGAGGATTACAATGAGCAGTTCTTC
CDR3 protein: CASRERNLIREDYNEQFF

D gene: TRBD1
V gene: TRBV5-1
clone size: NA
J gene: TRBJ2-2
CDR3 DNA: TGCGCCAGCAGCTTGAGACAGGGCACCGGGGAGCTGTTTTTT
CDR3 protein: CASSLRQGTGELFF

D gene: TRBD2
V gene: TRBV19
clone size: NA
J gene: TRBJ2-1
CDR3 DNA: TGTGCCAGTAGTCGGGACGCTGCTAGCGGGAGGGCCAATGAGCAGTTCTTC
CDR3 protein: CASSRDAASGRANEQFF

D gene: TRBD2
V gene: TRBV19
clone size: NA
J gene: TRBJ2-3
CDR3 DNA: TGTGCCAGTTCGTACGGGAGGTCCAGCGCAGATACGCAGTATTTT
CDR3 protein: CASSYGRSSADTQYF

D gene: TRBD1
V gene: TRBV7-9
clone size: NA
J gene: TRBJ1-1
CDR3 DNA: TGTGCCAGCAGCTCGACAGGGCACACTGAAGCTTTCTTT
CDR3 protein: CASSSTGHTEAFF